This entry lists 30 T cell receptor beta chains sequenced from one sample in a study of long-term antiretroviral therapy in people with HIV. Researchers ran immunoSEQ v3.0 at survey level. Some clones are missing from TCRdb's copy, which holds only in-frame ones; the method was immunoSEQ multiplex PCR. The data contain 20,000 or so clones, roughly 89% of them singletons. The specimen was unsorted PBMCs, collected 1.8 years before starting antiretroviral therapy. The receptors derive from a man aged 50-59 years with HIV.

The chain combines TRBV5-4 with TRBJ2-7; 8 positions agree with TRBD2. The germline gives CDR1 SGHNT, CDR2 YYREEE (reference sequence). J gave up 3 bases and V 4 bases, and 6 bases lay outside the gene matches. There are 14 residues in the CDR3. CDR3 sequence: CASSRAGAGYEQYF. In DNA, the CDR3 is TGTGCCAGCAGCAGAGCGGGAGCGGGCTACGAGCAGTACTTC.

The chain is built from TRBV27 and TRBJ1-5, with 7 bases lining up with TRBD1. Unmatched junction bases numbered 9, after V lost 6 bases and J lost 7 bases. The CDR3 extends over 14 amino acids. Germline V gives CDR1 MNHEY, CDR2 SMNVEV (reference sequence). The CDR3, as DNA: TGTGCCAGCAGCTTAGTACAGGGGAGCCAGCCCCAGCATTTT. This gives the protein CASSLVQGSQPQHF.

V and J are TRBV9 and TRBJ2-7; TRBD1 matches 8 bases. V dropped 6 bases and J dropped 0; count of bases not matched to a gene: 5. The CDR3 spans 14 residues. In germline, CDR1 is SGDLS, CDR2 YYNGEE. CDR3 DNA sequence: TGTGCCAGCAACCGACAGGGGAGCTCCTACGAGCAGTACTTC. This sequence encodes CASNRQGSSYEQYF.

This clone has a handful of counts. The CDR3 reads CASSLGTEYNEQFF. The DNA for the CDR3 is TGTGCCAGCAGCTTAGGGACGGAATACAATGAGCAGTTCTTC. The chain employs TRBV7-3 and TRBJ2-1, with D tentatively TRBD1 or TRBD2 (5 bases each). The V end was cut by 2 bases, the J end by 4 bases, with 9 bases between. In germline, CDR1 is SGHTA, CDR2 FQGTGA. This CDR3 is built from 14 residues.

The gene calls are TRBV6-1 and TRBJ2-7, with D perhaps matching TRBD2 (6 bases). V was shortened by 4 bases and J by 0 bases, with 10 bases between the two germline ends. Germline V gene sequence: CDR1 MNHNS, CDR2 SASEGT. This CDR3 is built from 14 residues. The CDR3 protein is CASSGGGDSYEQYF. In DNA, the CDR3 is TGTGCCAGCAGTGGAGGCGGGGACTCCTACGAGCAGTACTTC.

The genes are TRBV7-3 and TRBJ2-2, with 8 nucleotides matching TRBD2. Germline-derived CDR1 and CDR2 are SGHTA and FQGTGA. The CDR3 extends over 16 amino acids. Losses at the gene ends were 5 bases for V and 0 bases for J; bases not matched to a gene: 5. The CDR3 sequence is CASSPGGDSNTGELFF. In DNA form, the CDR3 reads TGTGCCAGCAGCCCCGGGGGGGATTCGAACACCGGGGAGCTGTTTTTT.

The genes are TRBV4-1 and TRBJ2-1; 9 bases map to TRBD2. Looked up from germline, CDR1 is MGHRA and CDR2 is YSYEKL. V was pared by 5 bases and J by 0 bases, with 8 bases of the junction left unmatched. This CDR3 contains 17 residues. The CDR3 region has the DNA TGCGCCAGCAGCTCACGGACTAGCGCGAGCTCCTACAATGAGCAGTTCTTC. As protein: CASSSRTSASSYNEQFF.

The chain employs TRBV5-6 and TRBJ2-7; 10 bases line up with TRBD2. Germline-derived CDR1 and CDR2 are SGHDT and YYEEEE. The CDR3 sequence is 15 residues long. The junction had 10 bases not matched to a gene; V was cut back by 5 bases and J by 5 bases. The CDR3 sequence: CASRQRELAGDEQYF. CDR3 DNA sequence: TGTGCCAGCAGGCAAAGGGAGCTAGCGGGGGACGAGCAGTACTTC.

This chain uses TRBV7-9 with TRBJ2-2; 9 bases fit TRBD1. The V gene's germline CDR1 is SEHNR and CDR2 FQNEAQ (reference sequence). The trim removed 5 bases at V and 6 bases at J, leaving 10 bases unmatched. CDR3 length: 16 amino acids. The CDR3 DNA sequence: TGTGCCAGCAGCCCTGGCGGGACAGGGAGGGCCGGGGAGCTGTTTTTT. Protein sequence: CASSPGGTGRAGELFF.

V and J are TRBV19 and TRBJ1-1, with D possibly TRBD1 on 6 matching bases. Germline V gene data show CDR1 as LNHDA and CDR2 as SQIVND (reference sequence). The CDR3 covers 13 residues. The CDR3 region is CASRGEVNTEAFF. The CDR3 nucleotides are TGTGCGAGCAGGGGAGAAGTGAACACTGAAGCTTTCTTT.

The chain couples TRBV7-6 to TRBJ2-7; TRBD2 aligns across 8 bases. The CDR3 runs 15 residues. Losses at the gene ends were 4 bases for V and 6 bases for J; bases not matched to a gene: 11. In germline, CDR1 is SGHVS, CDR2 FNYEAQ. DNA for the CDR3: TGTGCCAGCAGCTCTAGTGTTAGCGGGATCCCCGAGCAGTACTTC. It encodes CASSSSVSGIPEQYF. The entire variable domain, with the rest obtained from reference TRBV7-6 and TRBJ2-7, is as follows: GAGVSQSPRYKVTKRGQDVALRCDPISGHVSLYWYRQALGQGPEFLTYFNYEAQQDKSGLPNDRFSAERPEGSISTLTIQRTEQRDSAMYRCASSSSVSGIPEQYFGPGTRLTVT.

The rearrangement links TRBV6-1 to TRBJ2-7; no clear D gene. The CDR3 is 12 amino acids. The germline CDR1 and CDR2 sequences are MNHNS and SASEGT. Between the trimmed V and J ends, which lost 4 bases and 3 bases, there was a span of 7 bases. Here the CDR3 DNA reads TGTGCCAGCAGTGTTCCGGACTACGAGCAGTACTTC. The encoded protein is CASSVPDYEQYF.

The chain employs TRBV5-1 and TRBJ2-5; D is uncertain. Per germline, CDR1 SGHRS and CDR2 YFSETQ. The length of the CDR3 is 15 residues. The V and J ends lost 0 bases and 1 base respectively, with 10 bases between them. This chain's CDR3 is CASSLDRSLQETQYF. CDR3 bases: TGCGCCAGCAGCTTGGACCGGAGCCTCCAAGAGACCCAGTACTTC.

The chain uses TRBV6-5 and TRBJ2-1, with TRBD2 as a possible D gene (6 bases). This CDR3 spans 13 amino acids. Germline V lookup: CDR1 MNHEY, CDR2 SVGAGI. V was clipped by 7 bases and J by 5 bases, with 12 bases between them. The CDR3 protein is CASNPGLHNEQFF. The CDR3 DNA reads TGTGCCAGCAACCCGGGACTGCACAATGAGCAGTTCTTC.

The DNA of the CDR3 is TGTGCCAGCAGCCGCCCGGGTCGCATTTCAGCGGGGATACAAGAGACCCAGTACTTC. This translates into CASSRPGRISAGIQETQYF. The chain employs TRBV7-2 and TRBJ2-5, with TRBD2 matching over 7 bases. The germline CDR1 and CDR2 sequences are SGHTA and FQGNSA. The V and J ends lost 5 bases and 2 bases, in that order; junction bases with no gene match: 20. The CDR3 has 19 amino acids.

J is TRBJ1-3 and V is TRBV30; D is ambiguous. V was pared by 8 bases and J by 0 bases, with 14 bases between. This CDR3 is 14 amino acids long. CDR1 and CDR2 (germline): GTSNPN, SVGIG (reference sequence). DNA of the CDR3: TGTGCCCGGACTGAGGCCTTCTCTGGAAACACCATATATTTT. It translates to CARTEAFSGNTIYF. The variable domain in full, with the rest retrieved from reference TRBV30 and TRBJ1-3, is SQTIHQWPATLVQPVGSPLSLECTVEGTSNPNLYWYRQAAGRGLQLLFYSVGIGQISSEVPQNLSASRPQDRQFILSSKKLLLSDSGFYLCARTEAFSGNTIYFGEGSWLTVV.

This clone was observed a handful of times. The rearrangement joins TRBV10-1 to TRBJ2-3; 7 bases are a match to TRBD1. The CDR3 runs 14 residues. J gave up 4 bases and V 5 bases, and 6 bases lay outside the gene matches. CDR1 WNHNN and CDR2 SYGVQD come from the germline V gene (reference sequence). The CDR3 is CASSLTGSSDTQYF. CDR3 bases: TGCGCCAGCAGTTTGACAGGGAGTTCAGATACGCAGTATTTT.

The rearrangement uses TRBV5-1 and TRBJ2-3; TRBD2 might be the D (6 bases). Trimming removed 2 bases at V and 2 bases at J, with 9 bases between. The CDR3 consists of 14 residues. The germline gives CDR1 SGHRS, CDR2 YFSETQ. The CDR3 DNA reads as TGCGCCAGCAGCTTCACTAGCCCCACAGATACGCAGTATTTT. It translates to CASSFTSPTDTQYF. The whole variable domain, filled in from reference TRBV5-1 and TRBJ2-3, reads KAGVTQTPRYLIKTRGQQVTLSCSPISGHRSVSWYQQTPGQGLQFLFEYFSETQRNKGNFPGRFSGRQFSNSRSEMNVSTLELGDSALYLCASSFTSPTDTQYFGPGTRLTVL.

The genes are TRBV5-6 and TRBJ2-3; 14 bases map to TRBD2. Germline-derived CDR1 and CDR2 are SGHDT and YYEEEE. V was clipped by 3 bases and J by 4 bases; unmatched bases: 7. CDR3 length: 17 amino acids. CDR3 protein: CASSYPGLAGEADTQYF. The CDR3 DNA reads TGTGCCAGCAGCTACCCGGGACTAGCGGGAGAGGCAGATACGCAGTATTTT.

The V call is TRBV10-3, the J call TRBJ2-3; TRBD2 matches 15 bases. Trimming at V came to 4 bases and at J to 2 bases, leaving 4 bases not matched to a gene. This CDR3 is built from 17 residues. Germline V gene data show CDR1 as ENHRY and CDR2 as SYGVKD. CDR3 nucleotides: TGTGCCATCAGTGCCGGGACTAGCGGGAGGACCACAGATACGCAGTATTTT. Translation: CAISAGTSGRTTDTQYF.

The gene calls are TRBV5-1 and TRBJ1-1, with 8 bases identical to TRBD1. Germline CDR1 SGHRS, CDR2 YFSETQ. J gave up 5 bases and V 5 bases, and 5 bases lay outside the gene matches. This CDR3 has 13 amino acids. CDR3 DNA sequence: TGCGCCAGCAGTTCAGGGGGCGGTACTGAAGCTTTCTTT. It is translated as CASSSGGGTEAFF.

This chain uses TRBV4-2 with TRBJ2-7, with D possibly matching TRBD2 (6 bases). The CDR3 runs 18 residues. Trimming removed 0 bases at V and 2 bases at J, with 20 bases between. Germline CDR1 reads LGHNA; CDR2 reads YNFKEQ. CDR3 sequence (DNA): TGTGCCAGCAGCCAAGAGGGGAGAGACACTAGCTATACCTACGAGCAGTACTTC. It codes for CASSQEGRDTSYTYEQYF.

This chain links TRBV19 with TRBJ1-3; unclear D gene. This CDR3 contains 14 residues. The germline V gene has CDR1 LNHDA and CDR2 SQIVND (reference sequence). Trimming left V 6 bases short and J 0 bases short, with 9 bases between. This CDR3 is CASSDINSGNTIYF. In nucleotides, the CDR3 is TGTGCCAGTAGCGACATCAACTCTGGAAACACCATATATTTT. The full variable domain, with the rest looked up from reference TRBV19 and TRBJ1-3, is DGGITQSPKYLFRKEGQNVTLSCEQNLNHDAMYWYRQDPGQGLRLIYYSQIVNDFQKGDIAEGYSVSREKKESFPLTVTSAQKNPTAFYLCASSDINSGNTIYFGEGSWLTVV.

V and J are TRBV27 and TRBJ1-2; maybe TRBD1 (6 bases). The CDR3 extends over 18 amino acids. V dropped 5 bases and J dropped 4 bases, with 26 bases sitting between them. Looked up from germline, CDR1 is MNHEY and CDR2 is SMNVEV (reference sequence). In DNA, the CDR3 is TGTGCCAGCAGTCCACATAGGCCCCCCTACAGGGCCTCCTATGGCTACACCTTC. Its protein is CASSPHRPPYRASYGYTF.

The rearrangement links TRBV5-6 to TRBJ1-5; TRBD1 is a possible D gene (5 bases). This CDR3 has 16 residues. The ends were cut back, 2 bases at V and 7 bases at J, with 19 bases in the middle. Germline V CDR1 and CDR2: SGHDT, YYEEEE. This chain's CDR3 is CASSFFGRSEGQPQHF. The CDR3 region has the DNA TGTGCCAGCAGCTTTTTTGGACGCTCAGAGGGGCAGCCCCAGCATTTT.

The chain employs TRBV5-1 and TRBJ2-5, with 9 bases identical to TRBD2. V was clipped by 7 bases and J by 4 bases; unmatched bases: 8. The CDR3 runs to 14 residues. From germline, CDR1 is SGHRS and CDR2 YFSETQ. The CDR3 nucleotides are TGCGCCAGCTCACTAGCGGGTGGGTTAGAGACCCAGTACTTC. Protein: CASSLAGGLETQYF.

This chain joins TRBV2 and TRBJ1-5, with a weak D call TRBD1 (5 bases). The CDR3 length is 13 residues. Germline V gene sequence: CDR1 SNHLY, CDR2 FYNNEI. Trimming removed 4 bases from V and 6 bases from J, with 10 bases in between. In DNA form, the CDR3 reads TGTGCCAGCAGTGGGGGGGAAGGTCAGCCCCAGCATTTT. It encodes CASSGGEGQPQHF.

This chain connects TRBV2 to TRBJ2-4; weak D call: TRBD2 (7 bases). Germline V lookup: CDR1 SNHLY, CDR2 FYNNEI. The CDR3 is 15 residues long. V was clipped by 7 bases and J by 2 bases, with 15 bases between them. CDR3 protein: CASMWGGLSKNIQYF. The CDR3 DNA reads as TGTGCCAGCATGTGGGGGGGCTTATCCAAAAACATTCAGTACTTC.

This chain uses TRBV6-1 with TRBJ2-7, with TRBD2 identical over 7 bases. The CDR3 spans 14 residues. Trimming took 3 bases from V and 2 from J; bases not matched to a gene: 4. Germline V CDR1 and CDR2: MNHNS, SASEGT. DNA for the CDR3: TGTGCCAGCAGTGATCGCGGGAGAGCCTACGAGCAGTACTTC. Translation gives CASSDRGRAYEQYF.

The chain couples TRBV11-2 to TRBJ2-3, with 8 positions matching TRBD1. CDR1 is SGHAT and CDR2 is FQNNGV in the germline V gene. This CDR3 has 14 amino acids. J gave up 3 bases and V 2 bases, and 1 base lay outside the gene matches. CDR3 amino acids: CASSLTGGTDTQYF. The CDR3 region has the DNA TGTGCCAGCAGCTTAACAGGGGGGACAGATACGCAGTATTTT.